This record concerns one T cell receptor (beta chain) sequence. What it recognizes is unknown. The sort gate was single viable CD3+CD4+CD8-CD45RO+ cells for memory CD4+ T cells. This sample stems from a study of memory CD4+ T cells and cytomegalovirus serostatus. Study results and limitations: Median bootstrapped AUC for CMV status was about 0.95 originally, around 0.91 US-trained.

Here immunoSEQ multiplex PCR was the method, and the copy in TCRdb shows in-frame clones only, minus some. There are about 57,000 clones in the sample; less than 80% occur only once, and about 0.82% lies in the top ten. Material for sequencing was memory CD4+ T cells from blood. The sequence derives from an adult in good health and CMV-seronegative.

DNA of the CDR3: TGTGCCAGCAGCGTAGTAGGAGGACCTGAGCAGTTCTTC. As protein: CASSVVGGPEQFF. The V call is TRBV9, the J call TRBJ2-1; the D gene is possibly TRBD2 (5 bases). The V gene's germline CDR1 is SGDLS and CDR2 YYNGEE. The CDR3 covers 13 residues. V gave up 0 bases and J gave up 9 bases, with 10 bases separating them.